This TCR beta chain was documented in a study of T cells in localized non-small cell lung cancer. V was clipped by 4 bases and J by 4 bases; unmatched bases: 5. The germline CDR1 and CDR2 sequences are SGHNT and YYREEE (reference sequence). The CDR3 spans 14 residues. TCRdb's copy holds only in-frame clones and misses some; the assay was immunoSEQ multiplex PCR. The sample carries tens of thousands of clones, roughly 80% recorded once. General observations from the study: Blood T cell density predicted longer survival; adjacent-lung clonality, shorter. A median of roughly 57 clones ranked among the top 100 in tumor appeared in adjacent lung. One tumor region alone was sequenced, and heterogeneity therefore remains possible. Uninvolved adjacent lung had more T cell clonality than any other tissue, topping tumor.

Details on this clone: Its target is not known.

The material was peripheral blood, obtained before any cancer treatment. The chain uses TRBV5-4 and TRBJ1-1; TRBD1 matches 9 bases. The receptor was derived from a man aged 35 to 70 with stage I squamous cell lung carcinoma. The CDR3 DNA follows: TGTGCCAGCAGCGCGAGACAGGGGGGCACTGAAGCTTTCTTT. Translated: CASSARQGGTEAFF.